These 24 T cell receptor beta chains were sequenced from one sample in a study of T cells in Graves' hyperthyroidism and ophthalmopathy. RNA transcripts served as the template for amplifying TCR beta CDR3 regions. RT-PCR in the first round (using the HTBI primer set) targeted the TCR CDR3. TCRdb reprocessed the multiplex PCR reads via MiXCR and lists one record per CDR3 protein. Seen here are approximately 370,000 distinct CDR3 sequences, more than 12% observed once, and the top ten hold around a third. Sequencing input: blood. The receptor source for this set is a woman aged 25 to 39 with Graves' hyperthyroidism.

This clonotype has at least ten counts. The chain links TRBV30 to TRBJ1-1, with 8 positions matching TRBD1. V lost 5 bases to trimming and J lost 1 base; unmatched junction nucleotides: 0. This CDR3 spans 12 amino acids. Germline V gene lookup returns CDR1 GTSNPN and CDR2 SVGIG (reference sequence). The chain's CDR3 is CAWGQGNTEAFF. The CDR3 nucleotides are TGTGCCTGGGGACAGGGGAACACTGAAGCTTTCTTT.

This clonotype was observed at least ten times. This chain uses TRBV3-1 with TRBJ2-3; no reliable D call. Per the germline V gene, CDR1 is LGHDT and CDR2 is YNNKEL (reference sequence). V lost 0 bases, J lost 3 bases, and 7 bases lay in between. There are 14 residues in the CDR3. CDR3 nucleotide sequence: TGTGCCAGCAGCCAAGAAGGGTGGACAGATACGCAGTATTTT. It encodes CASSQEGWTDTQYF.

The gene calls are TRBV25-1 and TRBJ1-2, with D possibly TRBD1 on 5 matching bases. The CDR3 has 16 residues. Germline-derived CDR1 and CDR2 are MGHDK and SYGVNS. Trimming removed 4 bases from V and 1 base from J, with 16 bases in between. The CDR3 loop is CASSAYDRKYNYGYTF. The CDR3 nucleotides read TGTGCCAGCAGTGCCTATGACAGAAAATATAACTATGGCTACACCTTC.

Ten or more counts support this clonotype. This rearrangement joins TRBV11-2 to TRBJ2-7; no definite D call. The V and J ends lost 7 bases and 7 bases respectively, with 17 bases between them. The CDR3 consists of 13 residues. Per germline, CDR1 SGHAT and CDR2 FQNNGV. The CDR3 bases are TGTGCCAGCACCAAAGACGCCCAGCTTGAGCAGTACTTC. Amino acid sequence: CASTKDAQLEQYF.

Ten or more counts support this clonotype. The chain has TRBV10-3 and TRBJ2-1; 10 bases align to TRBD2. The CDR3 has 15 amino acids. Germline V gene data show CDR1 as ENHRY and CDR2 as SYGVKD. The J segment lost 7 bases and the V segment lost 1 base, leaving 4 bases of the junction unmatched. CDR3 loop: CAISEYKTSGNEQFF. The CDR3, as DNA: TGTGCCATCAGTGAGTACAAGACTAGCGGGAATGAGCAGTTCTTC.

This chain's CDR3 is CASSLSPGLAGQGGSNEQFF. DNA for the CDR3: TGTGCCAGCAGCTTGTCCCCGGGACTAGCGGGACAGGGTGGGTCCAATGAGCAGTTCTTC. The chain couples TRBV7-9 to TRBJ2-1; 13 nucleotides agree with TRBD2. CDR1 is SEHNR and CDR2 is FQNEAQ in the germline V gene (reference sequence). This CDR3 contains 20 residues. Losses at the gene ends were 3 bases for V and 6 bases for J; bases not matched to a gene: 17.

This clonotype was detected many times. The chain combines TRBV12-3 or TRBV12-4 with TRBJ1-1, with D unresolved. The CDR3 runs to 16 residues. Trimming shortened V by 7 bases and J by 3 bases, and 21 bases separated the two germline ends. The CDR3, as DNA: TGTGCCAGCATCCCTATCGGCGGGGAGTTCGACACTGAAGCTTTCTTT. It codes for CASIPIGGEFDTEAFF.

This clonotype was seen a few times. The V gene is TRBV20-1, the J gene TRBJ1-6; D uncertain. CDR1 and CDR2 (germline): DFQATT, SNEGSKA (reference sequence). The germline V and J ends were trimmed by 6 bases and 5 bases, with 8 bases remaining between them. CDR3 size: 12 residues. The CDR3 spells CSAVGNNSPLHF. DNA for the CDR3: TGCAGTGCAGTGGGAAATAATTCACCCCTCCACTTT.

This clonotype was found a few times. The J gene is TRBJ1-6, the V gene TRBV5-6; no definite D call. CDR3 length: 12 residues. The germline V gene has CDR1 SGHDT and CDR2 YYEEEE. The ends were cut back, 2 bases at V and 9 bases at J, with 6 bases in the middle. CDR3 coding DNA: TGTGCCAGCAGCTTCTCCACTTCACCCCTCCACTTT. It translates to CASSFSTSPLHF.

The table lists this clonotype with a few counts. The chain couples TRBV19 to TRBJ1-1, with D maybe TRBD1 (5 bases). Deletions cut 5 bases from V and 11 bases from J, with 24 bases between. CDR1 is LNHDA, CDR2 SQIVND, per germline (reference sequence). The CDR3 extends over 15 amino acids. The CDR3 DNA reads TGTGCCAGTAGTCCCTGGGGCAAGGAGTTTATGGGGGCTTTCTTT. It specifies CASSPWGKEFMGAFF.

This clonotype was seen ten or more times. This chain uses TRBV2 with TRBJ2-1; TRBD1 is a possible D gene (6 bases). The germline gives CDR1 SNHLY, CDR2 FYNNEI. V was shortened by 10 bases and J by 4 bases, with 17 bases between the two germline ends. The CDR3 covers 14 residues. The CDR3 is CATRGHKSYNEQFF. CDR3 bases: TGTGCCACACGGGGACACAAATCATACAATGAGCAGTTCTTC. The full variable domain, in which reference TRBV2 and TRBJ2-1 provide the parts outside the CDR3, is EPEVTQTPSHQVTQMGQEVILRCVPISNHLYFYWYRQILGQKVEFLVSFYNNEISEKSEIFDDQFSVERPDGSNFTLKIRSTKLEDSAMYFCATRGHKSYNEQFFGPGTRLTVL.

This clonotype was detected only a few times. The gene calls are TRBV12-3 or TRBV12-4 and TRBJ1-1; D not certain. There are 17 residues in the CDR3. V was pared by 5 bases and J by 0 bases, with 19 bases between. In nucleotides, the CDR3 is TGTGCCAGCAGTCCGTTCCCAGCCGGGAGGTTGAACACTGAAGCTTTCTTT. Protein product: CASSPFPAGRLNTEAFF.

This clonotype turned up a few times. This rearrangement joins TRBV14 to TRBJ1-6; D is unclear. The CDR3 consists of 21 residues. Germline CDR1 SGHDN, CDR2 FVKESK. Trimming removed 1 base from V and 0 bases from J, with 22 bases in between. CDR3 protein: CASSQVLHPRWGSSYNSPLHF. The CDR3 DNA follows: TGTGCCAGCAGCCAAGTTCTCCACCCGCGATGGGGAAGCTCCTATAATTCACCCCTCCACTTT.

The V call is TRBV6-1, the J call TRBJ1-2; D gene uncertain. This CDR3 has 18 amino acids. The V end lost 1 base, the J end lost 4 bases, and 22 bases lay between the germline ends. Germline lookup yields CDR1 MNHNS and CDR2 SASEGT. CDR3 sequence reads: CASSEVGGRGLRVYGYTF. The DNA of the CDR3 is TGTGCCAGCAGTGAAGTCGGTGGCCGGGGATTAAGGGTCTATGGCTACACCTTC.

The rearrangement joins TRBV2 to TRBJ1-4, with D unclear. V lost 7 bases, J lost 8 bases, and 17 bases lay in between. This CDR3 has 14 residues. Germline V gene sequence: CDR1 SNHLY, CDR2 FYNNEI. CDR3 nucleotide sequence: TGTGCCAGCATACGACCGATTAACGGGGAAAAACTGTTTTTT. Translating gives CASIRPINGEKLFF. The full variable domain, with the rest looked up from reference TRBV2 and TRBJ1-4, is EPEVTQTPSHQVTQMGQEVILRCVPISNHLYFYWYRQILGQKVEFLVSFYNNEISEKSEIFDDQFSVERPDGSNFTLKIRSTKLEDSAMYFCASIRPINGEKLFFGSGTQLSVL.

This clonotype has at least ten counts. The chain combines TRBV6-2 or TRBV6-3 with TRBJ2-7; D unresolved. The CDR3 has 10 residues. Germline V lookup: CDR1 MNHEY, CDR2 SVGEGT. Trimming left V 5 bases short and J 6 bases short, with 5 bases between. The CDR3 spells CASSDFEQYF. DNA for the CDR3: TGTGCCAGCAGTGATTTCGAGCAGTACTTC.

In this sample, this clonotype turned up a few times. The chain has TRBV7-2 and TRBJ2-7, with 8 bases identical to TRBD1. The CDR3 has 17 amino acids. V shed 4 bases, J shed 1 base, and the junction held 12 bases outside the gene matches. Germline CDR1 and CDR2: SGHTA and FQGNSA. In nucleotides, the CDR3 is TGTGCCAGCAGCTCGCCTCATTGGACAGGGTATTCCTACGAGCAGTACTTC. It translates to CASSSPHWTGYSYEQYF.

This clonotype has a single count. This may stem from a read error, because a much larger clone lies one nucleotide away. The rearrangement uses TRBV5-1 and TRBJ1-5; 7 nucleotides align to TRBD1. Germline CDR1 reads SGHRS; CDR2 reads YFSETQ. The CDR3 runs 13 residues. CDR3: CASGLDRTQPQHF. CDR3 sequence (DNA): TGCGCCAGCGGCTTGGACAGGACTCAGCCCCAGCATTTT. Drawing the rest from reference TRBV5-1 and TRBJ1-5, the complete variable domain is KAGVTQTPRYLIKTRGQQVTLSCSPISGHRSVSWYQQTPGQGLQFLFEYFSETQRNKGNFPGRFSGRQFSNSRSEMNVSTLELGDSALYLCASGLDRTQPQHFGDGTRLSIL.

This clonotype appeared many times. The CDR3 nucleotides read TGTGCCAGCAGGGGGATAGGTGGGAGATCTGGGGAGACCCAGTACTTC. Translating it yields CASRGIGGRSGETQYF. J is TRBJ2-5 and V is TRBV28; D might be TRBD2 (5 bases). The CDR3 contains 16 residues. V was pared by 6 bases and J by 5 bases, with 22 bases between. Germline-derived CDR1 and CDR2 are MDHEN and SYDVKM.

The sample holds many counts of this clonotype. The genes are TRBV10-3 and TRBJ1-1, with 7 positions matching TRBD1. The germline gives CDR1 ENHRY, CDR2 SYGVKD. This CDR3 has 13 amino acids. V trimming: 6 bases; J trimming: 5 bases; junction bases outside the gene matches: 6. The CDR3 bases are TGTGCCATCAGACTTACAGGGGAGACTGAAGCTTTCTTT. Its protein product is CAIRLTGETEAFF.

This clonotype has just a few counts. The rearrangement uses TRBV12-3 or TRBV12-4 and TRBJ2-2, with TRBD2 matching 11 bases. The CDR3 runs 15 residues. Germline trimming cut 6 bases from V and 1 base from J; bases unmatched to any gene: 1. CDR3 DNA sequence: TGTGCCAGCAGAGGGACTAGCGGGAACACCGGGGAGCTGTTTTTT. Encoded protein: CASRGTSGNTGELFF.

This clonotype was counted many times. This chain links TRBV28 with TRBJ1-2, with D possibly TRBD1 on 5 matching bases. V lost 6 bases and J 4 bases, leaving 9 bases between the germline ends. Germline-derived CDR1 and CDR2 are MDHEN and SYDVKM. This CDR3 is 12 amino acids long. CDR3 coding DNA: TGTGCCAGCAGCCCCGACAGCTATGGCTACACCTTC. This gives the protein CASSPDSYGYTF.

In this sample, this clonotype turned up a few times. The chain joins TRBV6-1 to TRBJ2-1, with 13 bases fitting TRBD2. Trimming took 6 bases from V and 5 from J; bases not matched to a gene: 7. Germline loops: CDR1 MNHNS, CDR2 SASEGT. The CDR3 runs to 16 residues. The CDR3 nucleotides are TGTGCCAGCAGGCCCCGACTAGCGGGAGGAAACAATGAGCAGTTCTTC. It specifies CASRPRLAGGNNEQFF.

The chain uses TRBV5-4 and TRBJ2-1; TRBD2 aligns across 13 bases. V was clipped by 3 bases and J by 7 bases; unmatched bases: 7. CDR3 length: 16 amino acids. Germline V gives CDR1 SGHNT, CDR2 YYREEE (reference sequence). The CDR3 DNA reads as TGTGCCAGCAGCTGGAGGACTAGCGGGAGTAAAAATGAGCAGTTCTTC. It specifies CASSWRTSGSKNEQFF.